A selection of T cell receptor beta chains follows, all from one sample in a study of Ad26.COV2.S vaccination and SARS-CoV-2 variants. TCRdb's table, derived via immunoSEQ multiplex PCR, lists solely in-frame clones and lacks some. Of more than 300,000 clones listed, more than 85% were seen once; the top ten hold roughly 4.8%. Sequences were derived from peripheral blood, sampled in a trial of Ad26.COV2.S vaccine versus placebo. The receptor set was obtained from a person aged 18-60 years who received the Ad26.COV2.S COVID-19 vaccine or a placebo. Each CDR3 is given with its conserved first and last residue.

v_call	j_call	cdr3_aa
TRBV19	TRBJ1-2	CASSISLAAYYGYTF
TRBV27	TRBJ2-3	CASSLYPLLADTDTQYF
TRBV5-1	TRBJ2-2	CASSQGLAGELFF
TRBV27	TRBJ2-3	CASSLFPGQGPLTDTQYF
TRBV5-1	TRBJ2-5	CASSLGGTGQETQYF
TRBV3-1/TRBV3-2	TRBJ1-2	CASSPAGANYGYTF
TRBV2	TRBJ2-7	CASSEGGNSYEQYF
TRBV7-9	TRBJ1-2	CASNPSVGLANYGYTF
TRBV5-8	TRBJ2-2	CASSSRDTYTGELFF
TRBV6-5	TRBJ1-1	CASSYGSVNTEAFF
TRBV6-2/TRBV6-3	TRBJ1-5	CASSQTGNQPQHF
TRBV15	TRBJ2-1	CATSRSKTGRSYNEQFF
TRBV7-8	TRBJ2-3	CASSLLGQVVDTQYF
TRBV19	TRBJ2-1	CASRPRGRYNEQFF
TRBV7-8	TRBJ1-2	CASGSVRRGTRNYGYTF
TRBV27	TRBJ1-1	CASSLYTGRGEAFF
TRBV28	TRBJ2-1	CASRIDSGSYNEQFF
TRBV3-1/TRBV3-2	TRBJ2-1	CASSQAGSQYNEQFF
TRBV11-2	TRBJ2-5	CASSLRVRGETQYF
TRBV15	TRBJ2-7	CATSKSRTSGSVYEQYF
TRBV12-5	TRBJ2-2	CASGLVLGGNTGELFF
TRBV6-6	TRBJ1-1	CAAGLEETEAFF
TRBV6-5	TRBJ1-6	CASSYSRGIPLHF
TRBV5-1	TRBJ2-7	CASSLVGPTGEQYF
TRBV5-4	TRBJ1-6	CASSSPAGGSSPLHF
TRBV7-3	TRBJ2-1	CASSLTKGSAVNEQFF
TRBV4-3	TRBJ1-2	CASSQVGQGARDYTF
TRBV6-1	TRBJ1-4	CASSESWGQGEKLFF
TRBV7-9	TRBJ2-2	CASSQLHRGPAGELFF
TRBV5-5	TRBJ1-2	CASSPHTGTGGLYGYTF
TRBV7-2	TRBJ1-5	CASSLGGFNQPQHF
TRBV3-1/TRBV3-2	TRBJ2-5	CASSPRGGGPQETQYF
TRBV6-1	TRBJ1-2	CASSDQGIDYGYTF
TRBV30	TRBJ2-7	CAWSGDTHSYEQYF
TRBV15	TRBJ2-7	CATSRVAGSSYEQYF
TRBV9	TRBJ1-2	CASSAGQGGAGTF
TRBV10-3	TRBJ2-7	CAISEASYYEQYF
TRBV2	TRBJ1-5	CASTPVPLNSNQPQHF
TRBV6-5	TRBJ2-1	CASSYSGANYNEQFF
TRBV6-5	TRBJ1-1	CASNTYRIPNTEAFF
TRBV19	TRBJ2-1	CASSIDQASGGHNEQFF
TRBV29-1	TRBJ1-1	CSADPHSGTEAFF
TRBV2	TRBJ2-3	CASSEALLSADTQYF
TRBV28	TRBJ2-1	CASSPLTWTSGTYNEQFF
TRBV7-2	TRBJ2-2	CASSLSGGAPGELFF
TRBV7-6	TRBJ1-2	CASSSHREEDGGYTF
TRBV4-3	TRBJ2-7	CASSQDLEQGSYEQYF
TRBV5-1	TRBJ2-3	CASAKGSSTDTQYF
TRBV5-8	TRBJ2-6	CASSFGSYSGANVLTF
TRBV4-1	TRBJ2-1	CASSQERQADNEQFF
TRBV18	TRBJ2-1	CASSLSSGTSSYNEQFF
TRBV5-1	TRBJ2-1	CASSLSGGNEQFF
TRBV4-2	TRBJ2-3	CASSQEGQGAPTDTQYF
TRBV6-5	TRBJ2-1	CASRKDRRYNEQFF
TRBV5-1	TRBJ2-2	CASSYTSGRAGELFF